What follows is one T cell receptor beta chain and its context. Its antigen is currently not known. No clone much larger than this one lies a single base away; base qualities are absent. Preparation of the library involved the immunoSEQ multiplex PCR assay. RNA was extracted from all samples and reverse transcribed into cDNA as template for TCR sequencing. First-strand cDNA was synthesized with SuperScript III using a 2:1 mix of oligo-dT and random hexamers. A synthetic immune receptor repertoire was used to gauge amplification bias, and whatever bias remained was removed computationally. From the authors' description of their analysis: Raw reads were preprocessed to remove errors, and CDR3 was defined according to IMGT conventions as the region from the conserved cysteine to phenylalanine. Clonality was computed by normalizing Shannon entropy by log2 of the number of productive unique TCRs and subtracting the result from 1. CD4 or CD8 identity of scalp clones was inferred by cross-referencing scalp TCRbeta sequences with sorted blood CD4 and CD8 repertoires. TCRdb re-hosts the immuneACCESS table, in-frame sequences only. Its copies lack some clones; in the studies checked, an unresolved V gene accounts for under half of them, and the cause for the rest is not known. The V and J calls and the clone size are those of that table, but D and trimming were determined from the DNA. This sample is represented by approximately 30,000 clones; about three fifths of them were singletons. The ten largest clones represent over 15% of the sample.

This sample is part of a study of CD8+ T cells in alopecia areata (dated by TCRdb to 2017 to 2018). Notes on the research overall: The study used high-throughput TCRbeta sequencing to examine T cell clonal expansion in alopecia areata, in both the C3H/HeJ mouse model and human patients. Human TCRbeta sequencing covered scalp tissue and sorted CD4+ and CD8+ peripheral blood T cells from patchy and totalis/universalis alopecia areata patients and healthy controls. Scalp clonality was compared across normal scalp (n=4), patchy alopecia areata scalp (n=8), and alopecia totalis/universalis scalp (n=8). The RNA source kit depended on sample type: the PAXgene miRNA kit for fixed scalp, the miRNeasy kit for PBMCs, and the RNeasy kit for mouse skin. immunoSEQ multiplex PCR using 35 Vbeta forward primers and 13 Jbeta reverse primers was used to amplify TCRbeta CDR3 regions. Beyond this particular receptor, the publication reports: Shared TCR sequences between patients were less evident than in mice, which may be partly attributable to HLA diversity in the patient population. Scalp TCR repertoire analysis is complicated because resident alphabeta T cells in normal human skin are also sequenced, whereas mouse skin is dominated by gammadelta T cells. Lesional scalp, especially in alopecia totalis/universalis, showed higher clonality and more expanded CD8+ clones than normal scalp, suggesting antigenic drive.

V and J are truncated by 2 bases and 1 base respectively, leaving an intervening sequence of 10 bases. According to the germline V gene, CDR1 reads MDHEN and CDR2 reads SYDVKM. Its CDR3 holds 15 amino acids, cysteine through phenylalanine. The kept DNA is CDR3 alone, 45 bases in frame from the first base. Lesional scalp punch biopsies and peripheral blood were collected from alopecia areata patients. PBMCs were isolated by density centrifugation and stained for CD3, CD4 and CD8, and CD4+ and CD8+ T cells were sorted on a FACSAria. Untreated alopecia areata patients were recruited as part of a multicenter biomarker study. In four or five patients from the biomarker study, the blood CD8+ T cells went through an additional sort into NKG2D-low and NKG2D-high fractions.

The chain is assembled from TRBV28 and TRBJ2-3, with a weak D call of TRBD2 (6 bases match). Sequencing used NKG2D-high CD8+ T cells sorted from blood. This specimen's cell subset or site label, per the study, means: sorted CD8+ NKG2D-high blood T cells. The sequence came from a human donor with alopecia areata. The sequenced DNA is TGTGCCAGCAGTTTAGGGGGGAGAGGCACAGATACGCAGTATTTT. It specifies CASSLGGRGTDTQYF.